Listed below are T cell receptor beta chains from one sample, sequenced in a study of human T cells and chemical hapten exposure. TCRdb reprocessed the RACE reads via MiXCR and lists one record per CDR3 protein. The sample has about 97,000 distinct CDR3 sequences; roughly 27% are singletons. The specimen comprised whole blood, sampled in connection with sensitization to the hapten diphenylcyclopropenone (DPC). These receptor sequences come from a middle-aged man with alopecia areata. Some clones in this sample may be carry-over from other donors' samples. Both conserved end residues are part of each CDR3. D genes are given only for firm matches. The listing skips clone size in some rows; elsewhere it reads once, few, many or a size class.

cdr3_nt: TGCGCCAGCAGCCAAGATACAGGCGGGGAGCCCCAGCATTTT
cdr3_aa: CASSQDTGGEPQHF
d_call: NA
j_call: TRBJ1-5
clone_size: NA
v_call: TRBV4-3

cdr3_nt: TGTGCCAGCAGCCCATATCCCCAGAATAACTATGGCTACACCTTC
cdr3_aa: CASSPYPQNNYGYTF
d_call: NA
j_call: TRBJ1-2
clone_size: NA
v_call: TRBV9

cdr3_nt: TGTGCCAGCAGCCAGGGGGGGAGCTCCTACGAGCAGTACTTC
cdr3_aa: CASSQGGSSYEQYF
d_call: NA
j_call: TRBJ2-7
clone_size: few
v_call: TRBV9

cdr3_nt: TGTGCCAGCACCAGGACTGACTCCAGCTCCTACGAGCAGTACTTC
cdr3_aa: CASTRTDSSSYEQYF
d_call: NA
j_call: TRBJ2-7
clone_size: NA
v_call: TRBV6-1

cdr3_nt: TGTGCCAGCAGTCCCGGAGGGGCGTACGAGCAGTACTTC
cdr3_aa: CASSPGGAYEQYF
d_call: NA
j_call: TRBJ2-7
clone_size: few
v_call: TRBV28

cdr3_nt: TGCGCCAGCAGCCCCCGTCGGGTTAGCGGGACCCATACAGATACGCAGTATTTT
cdr3_aa: CASSPRRVSGTHTDTQYF
d_call: TRBD2
j_call: TRBJ2-3
clone_size: NA
v_call: TRBV5-1

cdr3_nt: TGTGCCAGCAGTTACTCGAGGACTAGCGGTACCTACGAGCAGTACTTC
cdr3_aa: CASSYSRTSGTYEQYF
d_call: TRBD2
j_call: TRBJ2-7
clone_size: NA
v_call: TRBV6-2/TRBV6-3

cdr3_nt: TGTGCCAGCAATTCGGGGAGGGGGGACCAAGAGACCCAGTACTTC
cdr3_aa: CASNSGRGDQETQYF
d_call: NA
j_call: TRBJ2-5
clone_size: NA
v_call: TRBV6-6

cdr3_nt: TGTGCCAGCAGCTTAGATAGAGGCACAGATACGCAGTATTTT
cdr3_aa: CASSLDRGTDTQYF
d_call: NA
j_call: TRBJ2-3
clone_size: few
v_call: TRBV7-8

cdr3_nt: TGCAGCGTTGAGGCAGGGGCCGATACGCAGTATTTT
cdr3_aa: CSVEAGADTQYF
d_call: NA
j_call: TRBJ2-3
clone_size: few
v_call: TRBV29-1

cdr3_nt: TGTGCCAGCAGCGCAGAGTATAGCAATCAGCCCCAGCATTTT
cdr3_aa: CASSAEYSNQPQHF
d_call: NA
j_call: TRBJ1-5
clone_size: few
v_call: TRBV2

cdr3_nt: TGCAGTGCTACCGGGACAGTGTACAATGAGCAGTTCTTC
cdr3_aa: CSATGTVYNEQFF
d_call: TRBD1
j_call: TRBJ2-1
clone_size: NA
v_call: TRBV20-1

cdr3_nt: TGTGCCAGCAGCTCTCCCCGGACAGTACGGGTTAATGGTGGAAACACCATATATTTT
cdr3_aa: CASSSPRTVRVNGGNTIYF
d_call: NA
j_call: TRBJ1-3
clone_size: few
v_call: TRBV7-9

cdr3_nt: TGCGCCAGCAGCCAAGAACCCCTGCGAGATACGCAGTATTTT
cdr3_aa: CASSQEPLRDTQYF
d_call: NA
j_call: TRBJ2-3
clone_size: few
v_call: TRBV4-1

cdr3_nt: TGTGCCAGCAGCCAAGATCATGGGGTCACTGAAGCTTTCTTT
cdr3_aa: CASSQDHGVTEAFF
d_call: NA
j_call: TRBJ1-1
clone_size: NA
v_call: TRBV14

cdr3_nt: TGTGCCAGCAGCTTCATGTCCGGGACACTGGGGGAGGGAGCTTTCTTT
cdr3_aa: CASSFMSGTLGEGAFF
d_call: NA
j_call: TRBJ1-1
clone_size: NA
v_call: TRBV7-2

cdr3_nt: TGTGCCAGCAGTACGACGCAAATTAACTATGGCTACACCTTC
cdr3_aa: CASSTTQINYGYTF
d_call: NA
j_call: TRBJ1-2
clone_size: few
v_call: TRBV6-5

cdr3_nt: TGTGCCAGCAGTGGGGGACAGCAGACCCAGTACTTC
cdr3_aa: CASSGGQQTQYF
d_call: TRBD1
j_call: TRBJ2-5
clone_size: NA
v_call: TRBV6-6

cdr3_nt: TGTGCCAGCAGCCACGCCGGGACAGGAGCTTGCACTGAAGCTTTCTTT
cdr3_aa: CASSHAGTGACTEAFF
d_call: TRBD1
j_call: TRBJ1-1
clone_size: NA
v_call: TRBV4-2

cdr3_nt: TGTGCCAGCAGCGTGGGACAGGGGTACAATGAGCAGTTCTTC
cdr3_aa: CASSVGQGYNEQFF
d_call: TRBD1
j_call: TRBJ2-1
clone_size: NA
v_call: TRBV11-3

cdr3_nt: TGTGCCAGCAGTTACGGCTGGGGTCCGAACACCGGGGAGCTGTTTTTT
cdr3_aa: CASSYGWGPNTGELFF
d_call: NA
j_call: TRBJ2-2
clone_size: NA
v_call: TRBV6-5

cdr3_nt: TGTGCCAGCAGTGGACTATACGAGCAGTACTTC
cdr3_aa: CASSGLYEQYF
d_call: NA
j_call: TRBJ2-7
clone_size: NA
v_call: TRBV12-3/TRBV12-4